The 22 T cell receptor beta chains below come from one sample, sequenced in a study of blood T cells in healthy people across ages. For the second PCR, which ran for about 7 to 11 cycles, a sample-barcoded 5' primer and a J-beta primer mix were used. One entry per CDR3 protein, called by TCRdb with MiXCR from the 5' RACE reads. The sample lists approximately 1.5 million distinct CDR3 sequences; 35% to 45% were seen once. The sequenced material came from blood. The receptors stem from a woman in her late teens or twenties in good health.

This clonotype was seen only a few times. The chain combines TRBV14 with TRBJ2-1, with 10 bases lining up with TRBD1. Looked up from germline, CDR1 is SGHDN and CDR2 is FVKESK. V lost 6 bases, J lost 7 bases, and 9 bases stayed unmatched. The CDR3 is 15 residues long. In nucleotides, the CDR3 is TGTGCCAGCAGACGTTCCGGGACAGGGGCTAATGAGCAGTTCTTC. Translated, it gives CASRRSGTGANEQFF. Full variable domain (remainder filled in from reference TRBV14 and TRBJ2-1): EAGVTQFPSHSVIEKGQTVTLRCDPISGHDNLYWYRRVMGKEIKFLLHFVKESKQDESGMPNNRFLAERTGGTYSTLKVQPAELEDSGVYFCASRRSGTGANEQFFGPGTRLTVL.

This chain links TRBV12-5 with TRBJ1-1; D is unclear. The CDR3 runs to 13 residues. V was pared by 7 bases and J by 1 base, with 10 bases between. Germline V lookup: CDR1 LGHNT, CDR2 FRNRAP. The CDR3: CASAREWNTEAFF. The CDR3 DNA follows: TGTGCTAGTGCCAGAGAGTGGAACACTGAAGCTTTCTTT.

This chain joins TRBV7-9 and TRBJ2-1; 7 nucleotides line up with TRBD2. The CDR3 is 18 residues long. Germline-derived CDR1 and CDR2 are SEHNR and FQNEAQ (reference sequence). Trimming took 1 base from V and 2 from J; bases not matched to a gene: 11. DNA of the CDR3: TGTGCCAGCAGCTTAGGCGTGATGCTAGCGGAAACCTACAATGAGCAGTTCTTC. This gives the protein CASSLGVMLAETYNEQFF. The whole variable domain, filled in from reference TRBV7-9 and TRBJ2-1, reads DTGVSQNPRHKITKRGQNVTFRCDPISEHNRLYWYRQTLGQGPEFLTYFQNEAQLEKSRLLSDRFSAERPKGSFSTLEIQRTEQGDSAMYLCASSLGVMLAETYNEQFFGPGTRLTVL.

Only a few counts were recorded for this clonotype. The CDR3 bases are TGTGCCAGCACCTCCGTGGGCAGGGGACCCTACGAGCAGTACTTC. Protein product: CASTSVGRGPYEQYF. This chain connects TRBV11-2 to TRBJ2-7; a weak D match, TRBD1 (6 bases). This CDR3 has 15 residues. Trimming cost V 7 bases and J 2 bases, with 18 bases left between them. Germline-derived CDR1 and CDR2 are SGHAT and FQNNGV.

The chain recombines TRBV7-9 with TRBJ1-2; a weak D match, TRBD1 (5 bases). The V gene lost 11 bases and the J gene lost 2 bases, with 18 bases spanning the gap. CDR1 and CDR2 from the germline V gene are SEHNR and FQNEAQ (reference sequence). This CDR3 has 14 residues. Written as DNA, the CDR3 is TGTGCCTGGGGGAGGGACGGGGCGAACTATGGCTACACCTTC. Translated: CAWGRDGANYGYTF.

A few counts support this clonotype. The chain joins TRBV4-1 to TRBJ1-1; no definite D call. Germline loops: CDR1 MGHRA, CDR2 YSYEKL. Deletions cut 1 base from V and 7 bases from J, with 16 bases between. This CDR3 comprises 15 residues. CDR3 residues: CASSQGILMGSEAFF. CDR3 DNA: TGCGCCAGCAGCCAAGGGATCTTAATGGGGAGTGAAGCTTTCTTT.

This clonotype was seen only a few times. The DNA for the CDR3 is TGTGCCAGCAGGAGAGGGGGGGGCTCCTACAATGAGCAGTACTTC. Its protein product is CASRRGGGSYNEQYF. The V and J genes are TRBV2 and TRBJ2-1, with D possibly being TRBD2 (7 bases). The assigned J gene may be wrong: the sequence end matches TRBJ2-7 better. The CDR3 contains 15 residues. CDR1 is SNHLY, CDR2 FYNNEI, per germline.

The J gene is TRBJ2-3, the V gene TRBV20-1; 7 nucleotides align to TRBD1. Germline-derived CDR1 and CDR2 are DFQATT and SNEGSKA (reference sequence). After removal of 3 bases from V and 3 bases from J, the junction contained 3 bases not matched to a gene. This CDR3 has 13 amino acids. The CDR3 region has the DNA TGCAGTGCTAGTGTGACAGGGACAGATACGCAGTATTTT. Translation gives CSASVTGTDTQYF.

This clonotype has only a few counts. The chain has TRBV6-2 or TRBV6-3 and TRBJ1-5, with 8 positions matching TRBD1. V shed 5 bases and J 6 bases; nucleotides not matched to a gene: 9. CDR3 length: 15 residues. CDR1 MNHEY and CDR2 SVGEGT come from the germline V gene. CDR3 amino acids: CASSPGTGQGQPQHF. The CDR3 nucleotides read TGTGCCAGCAGTCCGGGGACAGGTCAGGGTCAGCCCCAGCATTTT.

This sequence joins TRBV7-9 and TRBJ2-4, with D perhaps being TRBD1 or TRBD2 (6 bases each). The CDR3 contains 17 residues. In germline, CDR1 is SEHNR, CDR2 FQNEAQ (reference sequence). Trimming shortened V by 5 bases and J by 8 bases, and 25 bases separated the two germline ends. CDR3 coding DNA: TGTGCCAGCAGCCTGGGAAGACTAGGTTTAGGGGGAGACATTCAGTACTTC. This gives the protein CASSLGRLGLGGDIQYF.

This CDR3 is CASSLSPGIRFNEQFF. The CDR3 DNA reads TGTGCCAGCAGTTTATCTCCGGGGATTCGGTTCAATGAGCAGTTCTTC. The rearrangement joins TRBV27 to TRBJ2-1, with D possibly TRBD2 on 5 matching bases. Trimming shortened V by 0 bases and J by 6 bases, and 15 bases separated the two germline ends. Looked up from germline, CDR1 is MNHEY and CDR2 is SMNVEV (reference sequence). There are 16 residues in the CDR3.

V gene TRBV29-1 combines with J gene TRBJ2-1; no definite D call. The V and J ends lost 7 bases and 10 bases respectively, with 17 bases between them. The CDR3 covers 12 residues. Germline V lookup: CDR1 SQVTM, CDR2 ANQGSEA. In DNA form, the CDR3 reads TGCAGCGCCCCCGATGGTATAGGGGAGCAGTTCTTC. It translates to CSAPDGIGEQFF.

This clonotype came up many times. The chain combines TRBV3-1 with TRBJ2-3; a weak D match, TRBD2 (5 bases). CDR1 is LGHDT, CDR2 YNNKEL, per germline (reference sequence). Trimming removed 1 base from V and 6 bases from J, with 5 bases in between. CDR3 size: 12 residues. In nucleotides, the CDR3 is TGTGCCAGCAGCCAAGCGGGGGATACGCAGTATTTT. It codes for CASSQAGDTQYF.

CDR3 in amino acids: CASSPREGPNYGYTF. In nucleotides, the CDR3 is TGCGCCAGCAGTCCGAGGGAGGGACCCAACTATGGCTACACCTTC. The V call is TRBV4-1, the J call TRBJ1-2; D may be TRBD1 (5 bases). Germline CDR1 and CDR2: MGHRA and YSYEKL. The CDR3 has 15 amino acids. V lost 6 bases and J lost 2, with 16 bases in between.

On this clonotype itself: A much bigger clone sits one base away, suggesting this may be a read error. The chain carries TRBV4-2 and TRBJ2-7; D might be TRBD2 (5 bases). The CDR3 contains 14 residues. Germline CDR1 is LGHNA and CDR2 is YNFKEQ. V was clipped by 0 bases and J by 7 bases, with 13 bases between them. CDR3 nucleotides: TGTGCCAGCAGCCAAGAATCTAGCAAATATGAGCAGTACTTC. This gives the protein CASSQESSKYEQYF.

Only a few counts were recorded for this clonotype. The rearrangement links TRBV27 to TRBJ2-1; 12 nucleotides match TRBD2. V lost 3 bases to trimming and J lost 6 bases; unmatched junction nucleotides: 6. The CDR3 is 16 residues long. The germline V gene encodes CDR1 MNHEY and CDR2 SMNVEV (reference sequence). CDR3 sequence: CASSFYLAGGSNEQFF. CDR3 DNA sequence: TGTGCCAGCAGTTTTTACCTAGCGGGGGGGAGCAATGAGCAGTTCTTC.

This chain uses TRBV4-3 with TRBJ2-1; 9 positions agree with TRBD2. Gene TRBJ2-7 matches the end of the DNA better, so the J call may be wrong. CDR3 length equals 17 residues. From germline, CDR1 is LGHNA and CDR2 YSLEER. CDR3 loop: CASSQEPGLATYNEQYF. CDR3 nucleotides: TGCGCCAGCAGCCAGGAACCGGGACTAGCCACCTACAATGAGCAGTACTTC.

CDR3 DNA: TGCAGTGCCACGACTAGCGGGCATGAGCAGTACTTC. Translated, it gives CSATTSGHEQYF. V usage is TRBV20-1 and J usage is TRBJ2-5, with 10 bases that match TRBD2. The junction had 9 bases not matched to a gene; V was cut back by 6 bases and J by 11 bases. Germline V gene lookup returns CDR1 DFQATT and CDR2 SNEGSKA (reference sequence). This CDR3 is built from 12 residues.

J is TRBJ2-1 and V is TRBV7-9; no clear D gene. The CDR3 contains 12 residues. CDR1 is SEHNR, CDR2 FQNEAQ, per germline (reference sequence). The V and J ends lost 6 bases and 6 bases respectively, with 9 bases between them. The CDR3 is CASSTTGNEQFF. The CDR3 region has the DNA TGTGCCAGCAGTACGACGGGCAATGAGCAGTTCTTC.

The chain has TRBV4-1 and TRBJ2-3; 9 nucleotides align to TRBD1. The CDR3 extends over 16 amino acids. Germline V gives CDR1 MGHRA, CDR2 YSYEKL. Losses at the gene ends were 4 bases for V and 1 base for J; bases not matched to a gene: 6. The DNA for the CDR3 is TGCGCCAGCAGCCCCACAGGGGGCGCCGGCACAGATACGCAGTATTTT. The encoded protein is CASSPTGGAGTDTQYF.

To note about this clonotype: A junction end diverges from the germline sequence, so it may reflect a read error. The chain combines TRBV12-3 or TRBV12-4 with TRBJ1-2; TRBD1 matches at 7 bases. CDR3 length equals 15 residues. CDR3 sequence: CASSSTHRGDYGFTF. The CDR3 DNA reads TGTGCCAGCAGTTCCACACACAGGGGTGACTATGGCTTCACCTTC.

CDR3 coding DNA: TGTGCCATCAGTGACAGGGGCCCGGATGTGAACATTCAGTACTTC. Its translation is CAISDRGPDVNIQYF. V usage is TRBV10-3 and J usage is TRBJ2-4, with D possibly TRBD1 on 6 matching bases. Trimming stripped 3 bases from V and 7 bases from J, with 16 bases between. Germline CDR1 and CDR2: ENHRY and SYGVKD. CDR3 length equals 15 residues.